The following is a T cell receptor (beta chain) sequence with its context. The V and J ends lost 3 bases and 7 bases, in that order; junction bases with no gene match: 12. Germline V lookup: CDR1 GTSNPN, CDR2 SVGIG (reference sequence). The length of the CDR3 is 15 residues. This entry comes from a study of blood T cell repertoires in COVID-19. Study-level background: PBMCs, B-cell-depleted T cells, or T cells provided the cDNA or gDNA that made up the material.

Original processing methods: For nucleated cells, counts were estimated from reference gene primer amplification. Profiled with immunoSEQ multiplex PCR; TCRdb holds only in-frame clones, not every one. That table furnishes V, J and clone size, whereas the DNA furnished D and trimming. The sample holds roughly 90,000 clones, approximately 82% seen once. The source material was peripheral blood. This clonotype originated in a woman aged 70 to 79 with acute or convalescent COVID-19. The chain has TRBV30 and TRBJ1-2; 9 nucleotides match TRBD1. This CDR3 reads CAWRAPGTGFGGYTF. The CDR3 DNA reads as TGTGCCTGGAGGGCCCCAGGGACAGGGTTCGGTGGCTACACCTTC.